This TCR beta chain originates from a study of blood T cells in healthy people across ages. Germline lookup yields CDR1 SEHNR and CDR2 FQNEAQ (reference sequence). With V trimmed by 5 bases and J by 8 bases, 13 bases remained unmatched. The length of the CDR3 is 15 residues. A second about 6 to 12 cycle PCR used barcoded and J-beta primers. TCRdb itself ran the 5' RACE reads through MiXCR, one entry per CDR3 protein. The sample contains some 760,000 distinct CDR3 sequences, approximately 25% of which appear only once. The same data also contributed to another study, on T cells of mothers and their children.

The clonotype originates from a boy aged 10-17 years in good health. Material for sequencing was blood. This chain uses TRBV7-9 with TRBJ2-5, with 8 bases aligning to TRBD2. CDR3 sequence (DNA): TGTGCCAGCAGCCTCCAAGCGGGAGCCGGGTCAACCCAGTACTTC. Translating it yields CASSLQAGAGSTQYF.